One and the same sample provided the 27 T cell receptor beta chains below, sequenced in a study of CD8 T cells in Susac syndrome. Random hexamers were used to reverse transcribe the RNA input (about 0.45 to 1 ug). From the immunoSEQ multiplex PCR reads, TCRdb called clonotypes with MiXCR, one entry per CDR3 protein. The sample yields roughly 140,000 distinct CDR3 sequences, 85% to 95% seen once. The sample comprised CD4+ T cells from PBMCs. The receptors here all came from a human donor with Susac syndrome.

This sequence joins TRBV6-6 and TRBJ2-2, with 10 bases fitting TRBD2. The CDR3 spans 15 residues. Germline CDR1 is MNHNY and CDR2 is SVGAGI (reference sequence). V lost 6 bases to trimming and J lost 6 bases; unmatched junction nucleotides: 7. In nucleotides, the CDR3 is TGTGCCAGCAGATTACTAGCGGGGTCGGCCGGGGAGCTGTTTTTT. It is translated as CASRLLAGSAGELFF.

V is TRBV6-2 or TRBV6-3 and J is TRBJ1-1; TRBD1 matches 8 bases. With 7 bases clipped from V and 0 bases from J, the junction kept 13 bases outside the gene matches. The CDR3 spans 17 residues. Germline V gene data show CDR1 as MNHEY and CDR2 as SVGEGT. CDR3 amino acids: CASTFPRTGLLNTEAFF. The CDR3, as DNA: TGTGCCAGCACCTTTCCCAGGACAGGGCTCTTGAACACTGAAGCTTTCTTT.

The chain uses TRBV6-4 and TRBJ1-2, with D perhaps TRBD1 (5 bases). This CDR3 has 14 residues. From germline, CDR1 is MRHNA and CDR2 SNTAGT. The V end lost 3 bases, the J end lost 4 bases, and 12 bases lay between the germline ends. The CDR3 spells CASSEGAYGYGYTF. The DNA for the CDR3 is TGTGCCAGCAGTGAAGGGGCGTATGGCTATGGCTACACCTTC.

This chain joins TRBV7-2 and TRBJ2-7; D not resolved. Germline CDR1 reads SGHTA; CDR2 reads FQGNSA. This CDR3 has 11 residues. Trimming removed 6 bases at V and 6 bases at J, with 9 bases between. As DNA, the CDR3 is TGTGCCAGCAGGCGACAAGTCGAGCAGTACTTC. As protein: CASRRQVEQYF.

The V gene is TRBV4-1, the J gene TRBJ2-2, with D unclear. The CDR3 runs to 14 residues. CDR1 is MGHRA, CDR2 YSYEKL, per germline. Trimming stripped 0 bases from V and 6 bases from J, with 8 bases between. Written as DNA, the CDR3 is TGCGCCAGCAGCCAAGAGCTGTATTCCGGGGAGCTGTTTTTT. Its protein product is CASSQELYSGELFF.

J is TRBJ2-2 and V is TRBV20-1; D could derive from TRBD1 or TRBD2 (5 bases each). The germline gives CDR1 DFQATT, CDR2 SNEGSKA (reference sequence). This CDR3 has 14 residues. The germline V and J ends were trimmed by 1 base and 5 bases, with 11 bases remaining between them. The CDR3 sequence is CSARVRGSTGELFF. CDR3 coding DNA: TGCAGTGCTAGAGTGAGGGGCTCGACCGGGGAGCTGTTTTTT.

The V call is TRBV20-1, the J call TRBJ1-1; 8 positions agree with TRBD1. Germline assignment: CDR1 DFQATT and CDR2 SNEGSKA (reference sequence). The CDR3 loop spans 12 amino acids. The junction had 2 bases not matched to a gene; V was cut back by 3 bases and J by 5 bases. CDR3 residues: CSASHRGTEAFF. In DNA form, the CDR3 reads TGCAGTGCTAGTCACAGGGGGACTGAAGCTTTCTTT.

The chain joins TRBV3-1 to TRBJ1-1; D unresolved. CDR1 is LGHDT, CDR2 YNNKEL, per germline (reference sequence). CDR3 length equals 12 residues. V gave up 3 bases and J gave up 4 bases, with 6 bases separating them. The CDR3 coding sequence is TGTGCCAGCAGCCAGGGATCCACTGAAGCTTTCTTT. Translation: CASSQGSTEAFF.

J is TRBJ2-6 and V is TRBV25-1; possibly TRBD1 for D (5 bases). From germline, CDR1 is MGHDK and CDR2 SYGVNS. The CDR3 spans 15 residues. Deletions cut 11 bases from V and 3 bases from J, with 17 bases between. The chain's CDR3 is CAGSGNIGGANVLTF. The CDR3 DNA reads as TGTGCCGGGTCAGGGAATATTGGTGGGGCCAACGTCCTGACTTTC.

The chain is built from TRBV12-3 or TRBV12-4 and TRBJ2-4, with unresolved D. V gave up 5 bases and J gave up 6 bases, with 5 bases separating them. The CDR3 is made up of 11 amino acids. In nucleotides, the CDR3 is TGTGCCAGCAGTGGACGAAACATTCAGTACTTC. Amino acids: CASSGRNIQYF.

This rearrangement joins TRBV20-1 to TRBJ1-1, with D maybe TRBD1 (5 bases). The V end lost 3 bases, the J end lost 3 bases, and 11 bases lay between the germline ends. This CDR3 has 13 amino acids. Germline V gene lookup returns CDR1 DFQATT and CDR2 SNEGSKA (reference sequence). CDR3 in amino acids: CSARRQGDTEAFF. CDR3 DNA: TGCAGTGCTAGGAGGCAGGGAGACACTGAAGCTTTCTTT.

This rearrangement joins TRBV6-5 to TRBJ2-1; maybe TRBD1 (5 bases). The germline CDR1 and CDR2 sequences are MNHEY and SVGAGI. The CDR3 consists of 13 residues. V gave up 4 bases and J gave up 7 bases, with 11 bases separating them. The CDR3 coding sequence is TGTGCCAGCAGTTTGCAGGGTCGGAATGAGCAGTTCTTC. It specifies CASSLQGRNEQFF.

The chain uses TRBV6-1 and TRBJ2-3; 10 positions match TRBD2. CDR3 size: 17 residues. Per the germline V gene, CDR1 is MNHNS and CDR2 is SASEGT. J was trimmed by 2 bases and V by 6 bases; bases with no gene match: 11. CDR3 sequence reads: CASRMLGTSDTTDTQYF. The CDR3, as DNA: TGTGCCAGCAGGATGCTCGGGACTAGCGATACCACAGATACGCAGTATTTT.

Worth noting for this clonotype: One end of the junction does not line up with germline, which may come from a read error. CDR3 in DNA: TGCAGTACTAGAGGACGCCGGGACAGGGCTGACTATGGCTACACCTTC. This codes for CSTRGRRDRADYGYTF. The J gene is TRBJ1-2, the V gene TRBV20-1; 9 bases align to TRBD1. CDR1 DFQATT and CDR2 SNEGSKA come from the germline V gene (reference sequence). This CDR3 is built from 16 residues.

This clonotype occurred once. The V gene is TRBV4-2, the J gene TRBJ1-5; TRBD1 is a possible D gene (6 bases). The V gene lost 4 bases and the J gene lost 3 bases, with 13 bases spanning the gap. The CDR3 loop spans 15 amino acids. From germline, CDR1 is LGHNA and CDR2 YNFKEQ. Written as DNA, the CDR3 is TGTGCCAGCAGCCGCCCGGGGGCCCTCAATCAGCCCCAGCATTTT. It is translated as CASSRPGALNQPQHF.

The chain employs TRBV6-2 or TRBV6-3 and TRBJ2-3; the D gene could be TRBD1 or TRBD2 (5 bases each). This CDR3 region has 14 residues. Trimming left V 4 bases short and J 6 bases short, with 14 bases between. The germline CDR1 and CDR2 sequences are MNHEY and SVGEGT. The CDR3 coding sequence is TGTGCCAGCAGTTCACCGGGACCCGTGGATACGCAGTATTTT. Translated, it gives CASSSPGPVDTQYF.

The chain combines TRBV6-5 with TRBJ2-7; D perhaps matches TRBD1 (6 bases). Trimming removed 0 bases from V and 9 bases from J, with 27 bases in between. Germline assignment: CDR1 MNHEY and CDR2 SVGAGI. The length of the CDR3 is 18 residues. The CDR3 loop reads CASSYSQPLGTPILRQYF. As DNA, the CDR3 is TGTGCCAGCAGTTACTCCCAACCCTTGGGGACACCGATTCTTCGGCAGTACTTC.

The chain has TRBV3-1 and TRBJ2-5; D is perhaps TRBD2 (6 bases). The CDR3 has 13 residues. Germline assignment: CDR1 LGHDT and CDR2 YNNKEL (reference sequence). Between the trimmed V and J ends, which lost 7 bases and 3 bases, there was a span of 12 bases. The CDR3 loop is CASKTSFEETQYF. In DNA form, the CDR3 reads TGTGCCAGCAAGACTAGTTTCGAAGAGACCCAGTACTTC.

The genes are TRBV13 and TRBJ2-5; 7 nucleotides line up with TRBD1. This CDR3 spans 14 amino acids. Germline CDR1 PRHDT, CDR2 FYEKMQ (reference sequence). Trimming took 3 bases from V and 1 from J; bases not matched to a gene: 2. In nucleotides, the CDR3 is TGTGCCAGCAGCTTGGACAGGCGCCAAGAGACCCAGTACTTC. It specifies CASSLDRRQETQYF.

This chain joins TRBV6-5 and TRBJ1-2; TRBD1 agrees at 9 bases. The germline gives CDR1 MNHEY, CDR2 SVGAGI. This CDR3 is 13 amino acids long. With V trimmed by 7 bases and J by 5 bases, 5 bases remained unmatched. The CDR3 loop is CASTRQGEYGYTF. The CDR3 DNA follows: TGTGCCAGCACCCGACAGGGGGAGTATGGCTACACCTTC.

The V and J genes are TRBV24-1 and TRBJ2-2; the D is unclear. This CDR3 is 12 amino acids long. Germline CDR1 KGHDR, CDR2 SFDVKD. With 1 base removed from V and 6 bases from J, the gap between germline ends came to 2 bases. The CDR3 loop reads CATSDFAGELFF. For the CDR3, the DNA is TGTGCCACCAGTGATTTTGCCGGGGAGCTGTTTTTT.

This rearrangement joins TRBV29-1 to TRBJ1-5; no firm D call. The CDR3 extends over 13 amino acids. Trimming shortened V by 6 bases and J by 2 bases, and 11 bases separated the two germline ends. The germline CDR1 and CDR2 sequences are SQVTM and ANQGSEA. The DNA of the CDR3 is TGCAGCGTGAGCGGACGGGGCAATCAGCCCCAGCATTTT. Translating it yields CSVSGRGNQPQHF.

This chain uses TRBV7-2 with TRBJ1-5; a weak D match, TRBD1 (5 bases). Deletions cut 1 base from V and 9 bases from J, with 10 bases between. Germline CDR1 is SGHTA and CDR2 is FQGNSA. This CDR3 is 13 amino acids long. CDR3 DNA sequence: TGTGCCAGCAGCTTAGAACAGGATGGGCCCCAGCATTTT. Amino acids: CASSLEQDGPQHF.

V is TRBV15 and J is TRBJ1-1; D gene unclear. In germline, CDR1 is LNHNV, CDR2 YYDKDF (reference sequence). The CDR3 has 11 residues. DNA of the CDR3: TGTGCAAATCCGGGTCACACTGAAGCTTTCTTT. Protein: CANPGHTEAFF.

This chain links TRBV20-1 with TRBJ2-5, with D possibly TRBD1 on 5 matching bases. Germline V gene data show CDR1 as DFQATT and CDR2 as SNEGSKA (reference sequence). V was pared by 2 bases and J by 1 base, with 11 bases between. CDR3 length: 14 amino acids. CDR3 sequence reads: CSARSYRSQETQYF. For the CDR3, the DNA is TGCAGTGCTAGATCGTACAGGTCCCAAGAGACCCAGTACTTC.

J is TRBJ2-7 and V is TRBV6-6, with 9 bases matching TRBD2. The germline V gene encodes CDR1 MNHNY and CDR2 SVGAGI (reference sequence). This CDR3 is 15 amino acids long. J gave up 0 bases and V 5 bases, and 5 bases lay outside the gene matches. CDR3 coding DNA: TGTGCCAGCAGTCACAGCGGGGGGCCCTCCTACGAGCAGTACTTC. Translation: CASSHSGGPSYEQYF.

V and J are TRBV20-1 and TRBJ1-2; D ambiguous. The CDR3 totals 14 residues. In germline, CDR1 is DFQATT, CDR2 SNEGSKA (reference sequence). The V end lost 0 bases, the J end lost 8 bases, and 16 bases lay between the germline ends. The CDR3 DNA reads as TGCAGTGCTAGAGATCGGGGAGGAGGTTGGGGCTACACCTTC. This gives the protein CSARDRGGGWGYTF.